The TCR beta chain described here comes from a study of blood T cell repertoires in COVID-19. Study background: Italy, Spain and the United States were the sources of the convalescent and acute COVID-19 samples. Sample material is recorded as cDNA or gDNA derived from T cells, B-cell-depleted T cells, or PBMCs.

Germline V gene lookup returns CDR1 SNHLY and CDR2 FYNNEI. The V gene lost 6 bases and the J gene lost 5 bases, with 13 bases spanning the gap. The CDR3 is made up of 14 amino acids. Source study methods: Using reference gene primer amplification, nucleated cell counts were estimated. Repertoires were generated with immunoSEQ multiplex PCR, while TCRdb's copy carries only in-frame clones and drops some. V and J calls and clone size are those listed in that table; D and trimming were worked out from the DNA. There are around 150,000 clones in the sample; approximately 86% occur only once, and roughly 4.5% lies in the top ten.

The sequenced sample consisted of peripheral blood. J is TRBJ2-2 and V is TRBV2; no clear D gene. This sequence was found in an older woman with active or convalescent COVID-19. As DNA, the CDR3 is TGTGCCAGCAGCAGAACAGAATATACCGGGGAGCTGTTTTTT. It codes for CASSRTEYTGELFF.